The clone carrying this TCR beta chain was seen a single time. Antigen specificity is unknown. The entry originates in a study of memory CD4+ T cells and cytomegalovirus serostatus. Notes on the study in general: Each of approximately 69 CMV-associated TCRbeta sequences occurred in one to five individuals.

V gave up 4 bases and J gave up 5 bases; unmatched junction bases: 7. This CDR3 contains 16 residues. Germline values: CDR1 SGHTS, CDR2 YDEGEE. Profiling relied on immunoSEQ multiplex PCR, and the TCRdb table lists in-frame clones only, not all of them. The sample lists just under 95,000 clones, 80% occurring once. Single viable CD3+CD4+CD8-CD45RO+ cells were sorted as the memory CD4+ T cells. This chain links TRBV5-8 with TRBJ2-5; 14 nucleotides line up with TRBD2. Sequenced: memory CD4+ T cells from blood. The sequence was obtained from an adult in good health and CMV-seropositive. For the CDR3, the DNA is TGTGCCAGCAGCGGGGGACTAGCGGGAGTTGGGGAGACCCAGTACTTC. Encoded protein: CASSGGLAGVGETQYF.